This T cell receptor beta chain appears in the sequencing data of a study of T cells in Graves' hyperthyroidism and ophthalmopathy. The V gene lost 4 bases and the J gene lost 9 bases, with 7 bases spanning the gap. This CDR3 comprises 11 residues. From germline, CDR1 is LGHDT and CDR2 YNNKEL (reference sequence). This clonotype was recorded at least ten times. RNA transcripts yielded amplified TCR beta CDR3 regions. The HTBI primer set drove a first-round RT-PCR of the TCR CDR3. A single record per CDR3 protein comes from TCRdb applying MiXCR to the multiplex PCR reads. The sample lists 350,000 to 400,000 distinct CDR3 sequences, 15% occurring once.

The specimen was blood. The sequence came from a woman younger than 45 with Graves' hyperthyroidism. The rearrangement links TRBV3-1 to TRBJ2-1; D gene ambiguous. CDR3 residues: CASSRGSEQFF. The CDR3 DNA sequence: TGTGCCAGCAGCCGCGGAAGTGAGCAGTTCTTC.